The rows below give T cell receptor beta chains drawn from one sample of a study of blood T cell repertoires in COVID-19. Some clones are missing from TCRdb's copy, which holds only in-frame ones; the method was immunoSEQ multiplex PCR. The repertoire includes 97,000 or so clones, around nine tenths of them detected once, and under 2% sits in the top ten. Sequencing was performed on peripheral blood. The receptors shown here come from a woman aged 50 to 65 with COVID-19, enrolled during active disease. CDR3s include the opening cysteine and the closing phenylalanine or tryptophan. Each record gives: clone size, V gene, J gene, D gene, CDR3 protein, CDR3 DNA. D genes are given only for firm matches. The size of a clone is reported for some rows only, either as once, few or many, or as a class for expanded clones.

NA,TRBV24-1,TRBJ2-1,NA,CATSDPGQPYNEQFF,TGTGCCACCAGCGACCCGGGACAACCTTACAATGAGCAGTTCTTC
NA,TRBV6-6,TRBJ1-5,NA,CASTDNGPQHF,TGTGCCAGCACCGACAATGGGCCCCAGCATTTT
NA,TRBV6-6,TRBJ1-2,NA,CASSYSAGFANYGYTF,TGTGCCAGCAGTTACTCAGCAGGGTTTGCTAACTATGGCTACACCTTC
NA,TRBV11-3,TRBJ2-5,NA,CASSLESSFGGPQETQYF,TGTGCCAGCAGCTTAGAGTCTAGTTTCGGGGGTCCCCAAGAGACCCAGTACTTC
NA,TRBV27,TRBJ2-1,NA,CASSIGQLGEQFF,TGTGCCAGCAGTATCGGACAGCTCGGTGAGCAGTTCTTC
NA,TRBV12-3/TRBV12-4,TRBJ2-1,NA,CASRPYRGGEQFF,TGTGCCAGCAGGCCTTACAGGGGAGGTGAGCAGTTCTTC
NA,TRBV15,TRBJ2-3,TRBD2,CATTLAGGRADTQYF,TGTGCCACCACCCTAGCGGGGGGGCGGGCAGATACGCAGTATTTT
NA,TRBV25-1,TRBJ2-2,TRBD1,CASSDPETGVGELFF,TGTGCCAGCAGTGACCCTGAAACAGGGGTAGGGGAGCTGTTTTTT
NA,TRBV6-5,TRBJ2-5,NA,CASSLGGKETQYF,TGTGCCAGCAGCCTTGGGGGGAAAGAGACCCAGTACTTC
NA,TRBV7-6,TRBJ2-1,NA,CASSRVGAGAYNEQFF,TGTGCCAGCAGCAGGGTGGGGGCCGGTGCCTACAATGAGCAGTTCTTC
NA,TRBV19,TRBJ1-2,NA,CASSSGAKPYGYTF,TGTGCCAGTTCGTCTGGGGCGAAACCCTATGGCTACACCTTC
NA,TRBV30,TRBJ1-3,TRBD1,CAWIRDRGTGNTIYF,TGTGCCTGGATAAGGGACAGGGGAACTGGAAACACCATATATTTT
NA,TRBV27,TRBJ1-2,NA,CASSPTGPYGYTF,TGTGCCAGCAGTCCGACAGGCCCTTATGGCTACACCTTC
NA,TRBV11-2,TRBJ1-2,TRBD1,CASSHIRQGGLVTF,TGTGCCAGCAGTCACATCCGACAGGGGGGGCTCGTCACCTTC
NA,TRBV5-1,TRBJ1-1,NA,CASSSGTPGNTEAFF,TGCGCCAGCAGCTCCGGGACACCCGGGAACACTGAAGCTTTCTTT
NA,TRBV19,TRBJ1-1,TRBD1,CASTPQGASTEAFF,TGTGCCAGTACCCCACAGGGGGCGAGCACTGAAGCTTTCTTT
NA,TRBV6-2/TRBV6-3,TRBJ1-2,TRBD1,CASSYQGAGGYTF,TGTGCCAGCAGTTACCAGGGGGCAGGTGGCTACACCTTC
NA,TRBV24-1,TRBJ2-5,NA,CATSVIELADF,TGTGCCACCAGTGTTATCGAATTAGCGGACTTC
NA,TRBV28,TRBJ1-2,NA,CASRWEGRNYGYTF,TGTGCCAGCAGGTGGGAGGGGCGAAACTATGGCTACACCTTC
NA,TRBV5-6,TRBJ1-5,TRBD1,CASSFYRGRQPQHF,TGTGCCAGCAGCTTTTACAGGGGTAGGCAGCCCCAGCATTTT
few,TRBV18,TRBJ2-4,TRBD1,CASAETGESLAKNIQYF,TGTGCCAGCGCGGAGACAGGGGAATCGTTGGCCAAAAACATTCAGTACTTC
NA,TRBV2,TRBJ2-3,TRBD2,CASRRGGATDTQYF,TGTGCCAGCAGGCGCGGGGGGGCCACAGATACGCAGTATTTT
few,TRBV24-1,TRBJ2-2,TRBD2,CATSVISGGTGELFF,TGTGCCACCAGTGTGATTAGCGGGGGCACCGGGGAGCTGTTTTTT
once,TRBV19,TRBJ1-4,TRBD1,CASTTGANEKLFF,TGTGCCAGTACAACAGGGGCTAATGAAAAACTGTTTTTT
NA,TRBV11-3,TRBJ2-7,TRBD2,CASSLRVTGLENEQYF,TGTGCCAGCAGCTTAAGAGTGACGGGACTAGAAAACGAGCAGTACTTC
NA,TRBV7-8,TRBJ1-2,TRBD1,CASSPTGGIRGYTF,TGTGCCAGCAGCCCGACAGGGGGAATTAGGGGCTACACCTTC
NA,TRBV6-5,TRBJ1-5,NA,CASGEGLQPQHF,TGTGCCAGTGGGGAGGGATTGCAGCCCCAGCATTTT
NA,TRBV30,TRBJ1-5,NA,CAWSGGGPRVNQPQHF,TGTGCCTGGAGTGGGGGGGGACCCAGGGTTAATCAGCCCCAGCATTTT
NA,TRBV2,TRBJ2-3,NA,CASYGSLVVTSTDTQYF,TGTGCCAGCTATGGGTCCCTAGTTGTAACTAGCACAGATACGCAGTATTTT
NA,TRBV19,TRBJ2-1,NA,CASSIGGVQVQFF,TGTGCCAGTAGTATAGGGGGGGTGCAGGTGCAGTTCTTC
once,TRBV11-3,TRBJ2-2,TRBD2,CASTPTSGGSGELFF,TGTGCCAGCACCCCGACTAGCGGGGGATCCGGGGAGCTGTTTTTT
NA,TRBV5-1,TRBJ2-5,NA,CASSLYVGAGSETQYF,TGCGCCAGCAGCTTGTACGTTGGTGCGGGGTCGGAGACCCAGTACTTC
NA,TRBV7-2,TRBJ2-1,TRBD2,CASSPRSARTSSYNEQFF,TGTGCCAGCAGCCCCCGCTCAGCTCGGACTAGCTCCTACAATGAGCAGTTCTTC
NA,TRBV7-2,TRBJ1-1,NA,CASSLGAGTNTEAFF,TGTGCCAGCAGCTTAGGAGCAGGGACTAACACTGAAGCTTTCTTT
few,TRBV19,TRBJ1-5,NA,CASRHRETQPQHF,TGTGCCAGCCGTCACAGGGAAACTCAGCCCCAGCATTTT
NA,TRBV19,TRBJ2-7,TRBD1,CASSGQGAGGVVYEQYF,TGTGCCAGTAGTGGTCAGGGGGCCGGTGGAGTGGTCTACGAGCAGTACTTC
NA,TRBV19,TRBJ2-1,TRBD1,CASRTPGQGYNEQFF,TGTGCCAGTAGGACTCCGGGACAGGGATACAATGAGCAGTTCTTC